This entry lists 12 T cell receptor beta chains sequenced from one sample in a study of T cell repertoires in cytomegalovirus infection. MiXCR, run by TCRdb on the reads, gives a single entry per CDR3 protein. The data hold about 490,000 distinct CDR3 sequences, with 26% observed a single time. The sample consisted of PBMCs. The receptors here all came from a human donor in good health (CMV status not recorded). Some clones in this sample may be carry-over from other donors' samples.

This clonotype was detected a few times. The chain has TRBV19 and TRBJ1-1; 10 nucleotides align to TRBD1. With 3 bases clipped from V and 6 bases from J, the junction kept 7 bases outside the gene matches. The germline CDR1 and CDR2 sequences are LNHDA and SQIVND (reference sequence). This CDR3 is built from 15 residues. CDR3 in amino acids: CASSMAGQGSPEAFF. The CDR3 nucleotides read TGTGCCAGTAGTATGGCGGGACAGGGGAGCCCTGAAGCTTTCTTT.

V and J are TRBV28 and TRBJ2-5; 7 bases map to TRBD2. This CDR3 is 15 amino acids long. The J segment lost 6 bases and the V segment lost 5 bases, leaving 12 bases of the junction unmatched. The germline V gene has CDR1 MDHEN and CDR2 SYDVKM. The CDR3 sequence: CASSPHWEGAKTQYF. The CDR3 DNA reads TGTGCCAGCAGTCCACATTGGGAGGGCGCGAAGACCCAGTACTTC.

This clonotype showed up just a few times. This chain joins TRBV29-1 and TRBJ2-2; D is unclear. CDR3 size: 13 residues. V was clipped by 7 bases and J by 6 bases, with 15 bases between them. Germline V gene lookup returns CDR1 SQVTM and CDR2 ANQGSEA. The CDR3 nucleotides are TGCAGCGCCCGGGCGCTATTCGCCGGGGAGCTGTTTTTT. This sequence encodes CSARALFAGELFF.

V gene TRBV19 combines with J gene TRBJ1-2, with a possible D match to TRBD1 (6 bases). Trimming took 5 bases from V and 7 from J, leaving 20 bases between them. The CDR3 has 15 amino acids. Per germline, CDR1 LNHDA and CDR2 SQIVND (reference sequence). CDR3 sequence: CASSPSVRGRRGYTF. In nucleotides, the CDR3 is TGTGCCAGTAGTCCCTCCGTCAGGGGCCGCCGTGGCTACACCTTC.

This clonotype was observed many times. V is TRBV11-1 and J is TRBJ2-3, with TRBD2 matching 9 bases. This CDR3 has 17 residues. From germline, CDR1 is SGHAT and CDR2 FQDESV (reference sequence). The V and J ends lost 2 bases and 7 bases, in that order; junction bases with no gene match: 13. The CDR3 sequence: CASSLPSREGPQNTQYF. In DNA form, the CDR3 reads TGTGCCAGCAGCTTACCCTCGCGGGAGGGACCACAGAATACGCAGTATTTT.

V gene TRBV4-3 combines with J gene TRBJ2-3; no clear D gene. This CDR3 comprises 14 residues. Germline V gives CDR1 LGHNA, CDR2 YSLEER. V was shortened by 3 bases and J by 0 bases, with 7 bases between the two germline ends. This chain's CDR3 is CASSQVGSTDTQYF. CDR3 in DNA: TGCGCCAGCAGCCAGGTCGGGAGCACAGATACGCAGTATTTT.

This chain joins TRBV29-1 and TRBJ1-1; no definite D call. Trimming took off 2 bases at V and 7 bases at J, with 14 bases between the two ends. CDR3 size: 13 residues. CDR1 and CDR2 (germline): SQVTM, ANQGSEA. In DNA form, the CDR3 reads TGCAGCGTTGAATTGGGGTCTAGATATGAAGCTTTCTTT. Translation gives CSVELGSRYEAFF.

This clonotype was seen a few times. The chain combines TRBV29-1 with TRBJ2-1; 7 bases agree with TRBD2. The germline gives CDR1 SQVTM, CDR2 ANQGSEA. Unmatched junction bases numbered 5, after V lost 2 bases and J lost 4 bases. There are 14 residues in the CDR3. CDR3 in amino acids: CSVERLAEYNEQFF. CDR3 in DNA: TGCAGCGTTGAAAGGCTAGCGGAATACAATGAGCAGTTCTTC.

The chain links TRBV4-1 to TRBJ1-4, with D uncertain. This CDR3 contains 13 residues. In germline, CDR1 is MGHRA, CDR2 YSYEKL. V was pared by 5 bases and J by 6 bases, with 10 bases between. CDR3 protein: CASSSLGDEKLFF. As DNA, the CDR3 is TGCGCCAGCAGCTCTCTCGGGGATGAAAAACTGTTTTTT.

The J gene is TRBJ2-1, the V gene TRBV4-1; the match to TRBD2 covers 8 bases. V was clipped by 5 bases and J by 4 bases; unmatched bases: 13. The CDR3 has 17 amino acids. Germline V gives CDR1 MGHRA, CDR2 YSYEKL. This CDR3 is CASSYPAGGPLYNEQFF. CDR3 DNA sequence: TGCGCCAGCAGCTATCCCGCGGGAGGCCCCCTTTACAATGAGCAGTTCTTC.

V gene TRBV20-1 combines with J gene TRBJ1-1; no firm D call. CDR1 is DFQATT, CDR2 SNEGSKA, per germline (reference sequence). The CDR3 runs to 13 residues. Between the trimmed V and J ends, which lost 6 bases and 0 bases, there was a span of 11 bases. The DNA of the CDR3 is TGCAGTGCCCACTCGGGTATGAACACTGAAGCTTTCTTT. Its translation is CSAHSGMNTEAFF.

The chain employs TRBV7-2 and TRBJ1-1; no clear D. V was shortened by 3 bases and J by 5 bases, with 13 bases between the two germline ends. Germline CDR1 is SGHTA and CDR2 is FQGNSA. This CDR3 spans 14 amino acids. The CDR3 reads CASSLAASRTEAFF. The CDR3 DNA is TGTGCCAGCAGCTTGGCGGCCTCGCGAACTGAAGCTTTCTTT.